Included here is one T cell receptor beta chain sequence, with context. This specimen belongs to a study of identical twins. Each CDR3 protein is one row after TCRdb ran MiXCR on the 5' RACE reads. The table includes hundreds of thousands of distinct CDR3 sequences, around 8.3% detected once. Germline CDR1 SGDLS, CDR2 YYNGEE. Unmatched junction bases numbered 2, after V lost 4 bases and J lost 3 bases. The CDR3 is made up of 14 amino acids. The sample was also reused in another study, on yellow fever vaccine responses in identical twins.

Sequences were obtained from PBMCs. The TCR was taken from a woman aged 18-30 years in good health. J is TRBJ1-4 and V is TRBV9, with 8 positions matching TRBD1. The CDR3 DNA sequence: TGTGCCAGCAGCAAACAGGGGGCTAATGAAAAACTGTTTTTT. Residues: CASSKQGANEKLFF.